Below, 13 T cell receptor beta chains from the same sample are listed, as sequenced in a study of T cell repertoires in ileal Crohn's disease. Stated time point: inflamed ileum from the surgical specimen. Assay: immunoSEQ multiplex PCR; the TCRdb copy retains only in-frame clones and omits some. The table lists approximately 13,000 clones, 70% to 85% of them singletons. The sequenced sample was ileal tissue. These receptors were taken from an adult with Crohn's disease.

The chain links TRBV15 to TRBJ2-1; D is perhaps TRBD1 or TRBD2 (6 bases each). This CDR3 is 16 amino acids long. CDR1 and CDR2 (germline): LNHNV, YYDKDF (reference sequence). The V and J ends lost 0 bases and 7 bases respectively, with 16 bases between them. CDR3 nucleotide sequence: TGTGCCACCAGCAGAGATAGGGGGGCCAATCAGAATGAGCAGTTCTTC. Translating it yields CATSRDRGANQNEQFF.

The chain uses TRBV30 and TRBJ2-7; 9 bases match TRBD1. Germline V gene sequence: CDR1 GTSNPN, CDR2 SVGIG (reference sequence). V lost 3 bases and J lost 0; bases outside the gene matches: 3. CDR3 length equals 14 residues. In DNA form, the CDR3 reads TGTGCCTGGAGGGACAGGGGAGCCTCCTACGAGCAGTACTTC. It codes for CAWRDRGASYEQYF.

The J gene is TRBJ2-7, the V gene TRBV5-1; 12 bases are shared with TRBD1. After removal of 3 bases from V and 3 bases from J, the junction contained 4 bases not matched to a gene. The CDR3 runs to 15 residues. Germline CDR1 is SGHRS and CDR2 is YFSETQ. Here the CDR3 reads CASSWGTGGLYEQYF. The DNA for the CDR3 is TGCGCCAGCAGCTGGGGGACAGGGGGCCTCTACGAGCAGTACTTC. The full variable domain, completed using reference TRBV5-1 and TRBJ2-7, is KAGVTQTPRYLIKTRGQQVTLSCSPISGHRSVSWYQQTPGQGLQFLFEYFSETQRNKGNFPGRFSGRQFSNSRSEMNVSTLELGDSALYLCASSWGTGGLYEQYFGPGTRLTVT.

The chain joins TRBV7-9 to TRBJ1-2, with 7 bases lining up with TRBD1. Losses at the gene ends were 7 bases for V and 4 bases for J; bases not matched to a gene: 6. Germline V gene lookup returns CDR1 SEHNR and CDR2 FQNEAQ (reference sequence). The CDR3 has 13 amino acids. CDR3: CASNPRDSYGYTF. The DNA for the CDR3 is TGTGCCAGCAACCCCCGGGACAGCTATGGCTACACCTTC. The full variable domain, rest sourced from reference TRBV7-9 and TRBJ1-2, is DTGVSQNPRHKITKRGQNVTFRCDPISEHNRLYWYRQTLGQGPEFLTYFQNEAQLEKSRLLSDRFSAERPKGSFSTLEIQRTEQGDSAMYLCASNPRDSYGYTFGSGTRLTVV.

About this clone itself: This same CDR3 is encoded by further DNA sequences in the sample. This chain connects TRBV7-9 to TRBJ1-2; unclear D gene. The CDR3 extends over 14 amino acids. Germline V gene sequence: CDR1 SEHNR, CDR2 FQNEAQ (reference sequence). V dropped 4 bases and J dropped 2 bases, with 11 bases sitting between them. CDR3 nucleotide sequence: TGTGCCAGCAGCTCCTCGGGTACAAACTATGGCTACACCTTC. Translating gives CASSSSGTNYGYTF.

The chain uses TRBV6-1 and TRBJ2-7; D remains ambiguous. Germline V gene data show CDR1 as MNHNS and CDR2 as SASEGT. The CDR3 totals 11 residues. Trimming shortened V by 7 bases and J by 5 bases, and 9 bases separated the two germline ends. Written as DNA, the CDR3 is TGTGCCAGCACCCGAGCCCACGAGCAGTACTTC. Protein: CASTRAHEQYF.

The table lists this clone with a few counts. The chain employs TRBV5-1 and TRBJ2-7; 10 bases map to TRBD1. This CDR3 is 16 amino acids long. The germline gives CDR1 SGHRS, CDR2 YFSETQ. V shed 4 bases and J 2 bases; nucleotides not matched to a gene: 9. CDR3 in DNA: TGCGCCAGCAGCGATAAGGACAGGGGGGCTACCTACGAGCAGTACTTC. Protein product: CASSDKDRGATYEQYF.

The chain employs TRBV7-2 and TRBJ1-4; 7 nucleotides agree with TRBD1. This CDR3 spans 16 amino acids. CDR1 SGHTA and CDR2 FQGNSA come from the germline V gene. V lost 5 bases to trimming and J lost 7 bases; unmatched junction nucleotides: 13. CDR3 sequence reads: CASSEGLGQPTEKLFF. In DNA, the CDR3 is TGTGCCAGCAGCGAAGGGCTGGGACAGCCAACTGAAAAACTGTTTTTT. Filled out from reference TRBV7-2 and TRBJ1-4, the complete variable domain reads GAGVSQSPSNKVTEKGKDVELRCDPISGHTALYWYRQSLGQGLEFLIYFQGNSAPDKSGLPSDRFSAERTGGSVSTLTIQRTQQEDSAVYLCASSEGLGQPTEKLFFGSGTQLSVL.

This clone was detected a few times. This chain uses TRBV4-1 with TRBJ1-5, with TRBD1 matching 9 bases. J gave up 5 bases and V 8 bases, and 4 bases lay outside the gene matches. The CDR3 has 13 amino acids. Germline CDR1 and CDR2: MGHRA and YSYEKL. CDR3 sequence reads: CASGTGLDQPQHF. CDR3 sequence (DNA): TGCGCCAGCGGGACAGGGTTAGATCAGCCCCAGCATTTT.

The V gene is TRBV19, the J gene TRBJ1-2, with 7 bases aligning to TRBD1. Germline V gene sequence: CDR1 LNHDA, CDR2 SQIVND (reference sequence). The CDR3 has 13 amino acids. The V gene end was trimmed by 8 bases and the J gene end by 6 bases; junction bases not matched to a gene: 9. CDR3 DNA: TGTGCCAGTGGAGGGGGACAGTTCGATGGCTACACCTTC. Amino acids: CASGGGQFDGYTF.

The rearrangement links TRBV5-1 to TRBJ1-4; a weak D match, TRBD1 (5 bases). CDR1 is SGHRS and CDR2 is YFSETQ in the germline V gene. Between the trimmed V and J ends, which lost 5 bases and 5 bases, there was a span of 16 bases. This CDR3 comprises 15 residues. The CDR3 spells CASSIQGLRNEKLFF. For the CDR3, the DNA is TGCGCCAGCAGTATCCAGGGACTTAGGAATGAAAAACTGTTTTTT.

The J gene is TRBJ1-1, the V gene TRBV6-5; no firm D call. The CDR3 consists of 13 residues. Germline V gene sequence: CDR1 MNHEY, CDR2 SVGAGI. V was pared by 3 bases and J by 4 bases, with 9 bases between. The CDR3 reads CASSYHVRTEAFF. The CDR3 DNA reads TGTGCCAGCAGTTATCACGTGCGCACTGAAGCTTTCTTT.

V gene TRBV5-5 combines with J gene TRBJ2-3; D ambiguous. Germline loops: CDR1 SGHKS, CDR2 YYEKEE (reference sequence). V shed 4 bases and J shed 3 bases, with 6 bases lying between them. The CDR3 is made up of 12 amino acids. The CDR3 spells CASSPGTDTQYF. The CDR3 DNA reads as TGTGCCAGCAGCCCCGGTACAGATACGCAGTATTTT.